This entry is about one T cell receptor (beta chain). The data stem from a study of cytomegalovirus exposure and HLA in healthy donors. Looked up from germline, CDR1 is SNHLY and CDR2 is FYNNEI. The ends lost 6 bases at V and 3 bases at J; junction bases unmatched: 2. This CDR3 is built from 13 residues. The table came from immunoSEQ multiplex PCR; TCRdb's copy has only in-frame clones and leaves some out. The sample carries some 170,000 clones, more than 75% recorded once. J is TRBJ1-5 and V is TRBV2, with TRBD1 identical over 7 bases. Source material: PBMCs. The sequence came from a woman in her 30s in good health and CMV-seronegative. CDR3 in DNA: TGTGCCAGCAGGGGACAGTACAATCAGCCCCAGCATTTT. This gives the protein CASRGQYNQPQHF.